These 23 T cell receptor beta chains originate from one sample sequenced in a study of cytomegalovirus exposure and HLA in healthy donors. Libraries were prepared by immunoSEQ multiplex PCR; TCRdb keeps only in-frame clonotypes and omits some of them. Seen here are over 250,000 clones, around 90% observed once, and the top ten hold approximately 1.2%. The sequenced material came from PBMCs. The receptors here all came from a woman aged 25-40 years in good health and CMV-seropositive.

The rearrangement links TRBV19 to TRBJ2-3; 9 bases are shared with TRBD2. The CDR3 is 19 amino acids. CDR1 and CDR2 from the germline V gene are LNHDA and SQIVND (reference sequence). The V gene end was trimmed by 3 bases and the J gene end by 0 bases; junction bases not matched to a gene: 13. CDR3: CASSILRGGLAASTDTQYF. The CDR3 nucleotides read TGTGCCAGTAGTATCCTCCGCGGGGGACTAGCAGCTAGCACAGATACGCAGTATTTT.

This clone turned up a few times. Distinct nucleotide sequences in the sample also encode this CDR3. The chain couples TRBV27 to TRBJ2-7; 7 nucleotides line up with TRBD2. The CDR3 is 13 residues long. Germline trimming cut 4 bases from V and 4 bases from J; bases unmatched to any gene: 4. Germline V gene lookup returns CDR1 MNHEY and CDR2 SMNVEV (reference sequence). The CDR3, as DNA: TGTGCCAGCAGTTCCCGGACTAGTTACGAGCAGTACTTC. Translating it yields CASSSRTSYEQYF.

The V gene is TRBV29-1, the J gene TRBJ2-7, with TRBD2 matching 8 bases. Germline loops: CDR1 SQVTM, CDR2 ANQGSEA. The ends lost 6 bases at V and 3 bases at J; junction bases unmatched: 10. There are 14 residues in the CDR3. The CDR3 reads CSVDDSTSGYEQYF. The CDR3 nucleotides read TGCAGCGTCGATGATAGTACTAGCGGCTACGAGCAGTACTTC.

This clone was counted once. The chain has TRBV28 and TRBJ1-5, with 7 bases aligning to TRBD1. CDR1 is MDHEN and CDR2 is SYDVKM in the germline V gene. The CDR3 length is 15 residues. After removal of 5 bases from V and 2 bases from J, the junction contained 6 bases not matched to a gene. CDR3 amino acids: CASSITGDGNQPQHF. The CDR3 nucleotides are TGTGCCAGCAGTATAACAGGGGACGGCAATCAGCCCCAGCATTTT. Full variable domain (remainder filled in from reference TRBV28 and TRBJ1-5): DVKVTQSSRYLVKRTGEKVFLECVQDMDHENMFWYRQDPGLGLRLIYFSYDVKMKEKGDIPEGYSVSREKKERFSLILESASTNQTSMYLCASSITGDGNQPQHFGDGTRLSIL.

This clone was detected only once. CDR3 nucleotide sequence: TGTGCCAACGGACCACGGGGGACCCAGTACTTC. Protein sequence: CANGPRGTQYF. The V gene is TRBV6-1, the J gene TRBJ2-5, with D maybe TRBD2 (5 bases). The CDR3 totals 11 residues. Germline V CDR1 and CDR2: MNHNS, SASEGT. V dropped 10 bases and J dropped 7 bases, with 13 bases sitting between them.

This chain links TRBV19 with TRBJ2-5; D is undetermined. The CDR3 runs to 12 residues. Germline values: CDR1 LNHDA, CDR2 SQIVND (reference sequence). The V and J ends lost 4 bases and 2 bases respectively, with 5 bases between them. Here the CDR3 DNA reads TGTGCCAGTAGTAGGGGACAAGAGACCCAGTACTTC. Translated, it gives CASSRGQETQYF.

The CDR3 sequence: CASSATGLANYGYTF. DNA for the CDR3: TGTGCCAGCAGCGCAACAGGGTTGGCTAACTATGGCTACACCTTC. The chain is built from TRBV13 and TRBJ1-2; perhaps TRBD1 as D (6 bases). Germline assignment: CDR1 PRHDT and CDR2 FYEKMQ (reference sequence). The CDR3 runs to 15 residues. V shed 5 bases and J shed 0 bases, with 13 bases lying between them. Supplemented by reference TRBV13 and TRBJ1-2, the full variable domain reads AAGVIQSPRHLIKEKRETATLKCYPIPRHDTVYWYQQGPGQDPQFLISFYEKMQSDKGSIPDRFSAQQFSDYHSELNMSSLELGDSALYFCASSATGLANYGYTFGSGTRLTVV.

This chain links TRBV29-1 with TRBJ1-1; D is unclear. Trimming removed 5 bases at V and 1 base at J, with 14 bases between. Germline CDR1 SQVTM, CDR2 ANQGSEA. The CDR3 covers 14 residues. DNA for the CDR3: TGCAGCGTTAATCAAAGGCTCACGAACACTGAAGCTTTCTTT. It codes for CSVNQRLTNTEAFF.

The chain employs TRBV5-8 and TRBJ1-2, with D maybe TRBD1 (5 bases). Germline V gene data show CDR1 as SGHTS and CDR2 as YDEGEE. The ends were cut back, 3 bases at V and 8 bases at J, with 11 bases in the middle. This CDR3 spans 12 amino acids. The CDR3 loop is CASSSRTRGYTF. For the CDR3, the DNA is TGTGCCAGCAGCTCCCGGACACGGGGCTACACCTTC.

The chain is built from TRBV11-2 and TRBJ1-2; TRBD1 aligns across 12 bases. After removal of 5 bases from V and 4 bases from J, the junction contained 5 bases not matched to a gene. CDR3 length equals 15 residues. Germline V gene data show CDR1 as SGHAT and CDR2 as FQNNGV. The CDR3 DNA is TGTGCCAGCAGCCCGGGACAGGGGGCTTTCTATGGCTACACCTTC. Its translation is CASSPGQGAFYGYTF.

CDR3 amino acids: CAWSLGVGTEAFF. The CDR3 DNA is TGTGCCTGGAGTCTAGGTGTTGGCACTGAAGCTTTCTTT. The chain carries TRBV30 and TRBJ1-1, with D hard to call. CDR1 is GTSNPN and CDR2 is SVGIG in the germline V gene (reference sequence). The V and J ends lost 2 bases and 4 bases respectively, with 11 bases between them. The CDR3 loop spans 13 amino acids.

The J gene is TRBJ2-4, the V gene TRBV28; D might be TRBD1 (5 bases). The CDR3 contains 16 residues. Germline CDR1 and CDR2: MDHEN and SYDVKM. Trimming left V 5 bases short and J 0 bases short, with 14 bases between. The CDR3 sequence is CASSPLTDLAKNIQYF. The CDR3 DNA reads TGTGCCAGCAGTCCCTTGACAGACCTAGCCAAAAACATTCAGTACTTC. Filled out from reference TRBV28 and TRBJ2-4, the complete variable domain reads DVKVTQSSRYLVKRTGEKVFLECVQDMDHENMFWYRQDPGLGLRLIYFSYDVKMKEKGDIPEGYSVSREKKERFSLILESASTNQTSMYLCASSPLTDLAKNIQYFGAGTRLSVL.

This sequence joins TRBV5-1 and TRBJ2-2; 13 bases align to TRBD2. Germline V gene data show CDR1 as SGHRS and CDR2 as YFSETQ. This CDR3 spans 16 amino acids. Unmatched junction bases numbered 4, after V lost 3 bases and J lost 5 bases. The CDR3 loop reads CASSWATSGGTGELFF. In DNA, the CDR3 is TGCGCCAGCAGCTGGGCGACTAGCGGGGGGACCGGGGAGCTGTTTTTT.

V and J are TRBV5-4 and TRBJ2-1, with 12 bases identical to TRBD2. Germline values: CDR1 SGHNT, CDR2 YYREEE (reference sequence). The CDR3 is 17 amino acids. With V trimmed by 0 bases and J by 0 bases, 1 base remained unmatched. In DNA, the CDR3 is TGTGCCAGCAGCTTGGGGGGACTAGCGGGCTCCTACAATGAGCAGTTCTTC. This encodes CASSLGGLAGSYNEQFF.

The rearrangement uses TRBV11-3 and TRBJ2-2; no clear D gene. V lost 2 bases to trimming and J lost 2 bases, with 0 bases between them. This CDR3 has 12 residues. Germline-derived CDR1 and CDR2 are SGHNT and YENEEA. The CDR3 nucleotides are TGTGCCAGCAGCTTAAACACCGGGGAGCTGTTTTTT. It specifies CASSLNTGELFF.

The chain couples TRBV6-6 to TRBJ1-6; 8 nucleotides align to TRBD1. CDR1 MNHNY and CDR2 SVGAGI come from the germline V gene (reference sequence). The CDR3 runs to 16 residues. J was trimmed by 7 bases and V by 4 bases; bases with no gene match: 9. The CDR3, as DNA: TGTGCCAGCAGTTCACTTCAGGACAGGGTGAATTCACCCCTCCACTTT. It specifies CASSSLQDRVNSPLHF.

The chain has TRBV18 and TRBJ1-2; possible D gene TRBD1, 5 bases. The CDR3 is 13 amino acids. Germline V lookup: CDR1 KGHSH, CDR2 LQKENI. The V end was cut by 3 bases, the J end by 2 bases, with 7 bases between. The CDR3 nucleotides are TGTGCCAGCTCACCGACAGCGAACTATGGCTACACCTTC. This gives the protein CASSPTANYGYTF.

This chain uses TRBV6-1 with TRBJ1-2, with D maybe TRBD1 (6 bases). This CDR3 spans 15 amino acids. Germline V gives CDR1 MNHNS, CDR2 SASEGT. V lost 2 bases, J lost 6 bases, and 16 bases lay in between. The CDR3 nucleotides read TGTGCCAGCAGTGAAAGGGGGACGGGACAAAATGGCTACACCTTC. It specifies CASSERGTGQNGYTF.

This clone has just a few counts. The chain recombines TRBV5-1 with TRBJ2-1, with D uncertain. V lost 0 bases and J 14 bases, leaving 15 bases between the germline ends. Germline V gives CDR1 SGHRS, CDR2 YFSETQ. The CDR3 extends over 13 amino acids. The CDR3 here is CASSLDESGVEFF. The CDR3 coding sequence is TGCGCCAGCAGCTTGGACGAAAGTGGTGTCGAGTTCTTC.

The V call is TRBV9, the J call TRBJ2-3; D is unresolved. Germline loops: CDR1 SGDLS, CDR2 YYNGEE. The CDR3 runs 13 residues. V lost 2 bases and J 3 bases, leaving 7 bases between the germline ends. The CDR3 is CASSVDATDTQYF. Here the CDR3 DNA reads TGTGCCAGCAGCGTTGACGCAACAGATACGCAGTATTTT.

This chain links TRBV9 with TRBJ2-2; TRBD2 agrees at 10 bases. Per germline, CDR1 SGDLS and CDR2 YYNGEE. The CDR3 has 16 amino acids. After removal of 1 base from V and 7 bases from J, the junction contained 7 bases not matched to a gene. The CDR3 coding sequence is TGTGCCAGCAGCGTACTGGGACTAGCGATCGGCGGGGAGCTGTTTTTT. Translation: CASSVLGLAIGGELFF.

J is TRBJ2-1 and V is TRBV7-6; D unclear. This CDR3 comprises 15 residues. Looked up from germline, CDR1 is SGHVS and CDR2 is FNYEAQ. The V and J ends lost 5 bases and 1 base respectively, with 12 bases between them. The CDR3 region has the DNA TGTGCCAGCAGCGAAGACCGGGTTTCCTACAATGAGCAGTTCTTC. It translates to CASSEDRVSYNEQFF. The variable domain in full, completed from reference TRBV7-6 and TRBJ2-1, reads GAGVSQSPRYKVTKRGQDVALRCDPISGHVSLYWYRQALGQGPEFLTYFNYEAQQDKSGLPNDRFSAERPEGSISTLTIQRTEQRDSAMYRCASSEDRVSYNEQFFGPGTRLTVL.

The J gene is TRBJ2-3, the V gene TRBV5-1, with 12 bases identical to TRBD1. The germline gives CDR1 SGHRS, CDR2 YFSETQ. The V segment lost 4 bases and the J segment 4 bases; nucleotides outside the gene matches: 7. There are 16 residues in the CDR3. The CDR3 nucleotides read TGCGCCAGCAGCGGACCCGGGACAGGGGGCGCAGATACGCAGTATTTT. Translation gives CASSGPGTGGADTQYF.